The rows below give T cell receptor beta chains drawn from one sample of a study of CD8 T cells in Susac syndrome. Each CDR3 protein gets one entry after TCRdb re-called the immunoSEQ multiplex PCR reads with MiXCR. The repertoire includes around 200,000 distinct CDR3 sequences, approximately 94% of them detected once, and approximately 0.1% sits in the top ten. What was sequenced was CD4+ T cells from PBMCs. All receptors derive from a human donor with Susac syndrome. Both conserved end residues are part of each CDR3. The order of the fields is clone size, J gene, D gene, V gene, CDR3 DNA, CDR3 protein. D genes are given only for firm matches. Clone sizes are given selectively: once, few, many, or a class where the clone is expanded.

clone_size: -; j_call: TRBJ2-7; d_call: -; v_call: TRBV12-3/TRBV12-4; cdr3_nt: TGTGCCAGCAGTAGGACGATCTACGAGCAGTACTTC; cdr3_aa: CASSRTIYEQYF
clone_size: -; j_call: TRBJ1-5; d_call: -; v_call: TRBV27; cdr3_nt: TGTGCCAGCAGTAATATGAGGAGCAATCAGCCCCAGCATTTT; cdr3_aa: CASSNMRSNQPQHF
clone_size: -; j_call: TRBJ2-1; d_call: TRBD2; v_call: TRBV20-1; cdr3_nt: TGCAGTGCGCGGGGGGGCTCGTACAATGAGCAGTTCTTC; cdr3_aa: CSARGGSYNEQFF
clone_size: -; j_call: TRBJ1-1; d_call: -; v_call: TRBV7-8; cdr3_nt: TGTGCCAGCAGCACCTCAAAGGCTGAAGCTTTCTTT; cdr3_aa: CASSTSKAEAFF
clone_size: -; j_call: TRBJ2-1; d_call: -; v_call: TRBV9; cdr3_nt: TGTGCCAGCAGCGTAGCTACGGAGTATCACAATGAGCAGTTCTTC; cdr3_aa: CASSVATEYHNEQFF
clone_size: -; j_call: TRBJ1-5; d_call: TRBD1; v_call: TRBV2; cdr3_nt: TGTGCCAGCAGTCGTCGGACAGGGTTAAATCAGCCCCAGCATTTT; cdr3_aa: CASSRRTGLNQPQHF
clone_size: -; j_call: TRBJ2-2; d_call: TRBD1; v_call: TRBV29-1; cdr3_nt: TGCAGCGCCGACAGGGGTAACACCGGGGAGCTGTTTTTT; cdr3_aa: CSADRGNTGELFF
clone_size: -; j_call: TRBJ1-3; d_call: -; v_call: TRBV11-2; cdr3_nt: TGTGCCAGCAGCCCCCTAAGCTCTGGAAACACCATATATTTT; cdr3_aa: CASSPLSSGNTIYF
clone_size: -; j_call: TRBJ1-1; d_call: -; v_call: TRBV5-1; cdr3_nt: TGCGCCAGCAGCCGACAGAGTCTTGGGACTGAAGCTTTCTTT; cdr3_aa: CASSRQSLGTEAFF
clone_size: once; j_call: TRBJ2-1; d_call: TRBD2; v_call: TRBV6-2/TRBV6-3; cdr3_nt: TGTGCCAGCAGGAGAGCTAGCGGGGGGACCACCCACAATGAGCAGTTCTTC; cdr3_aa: CASRRASGGTTHNEQFF
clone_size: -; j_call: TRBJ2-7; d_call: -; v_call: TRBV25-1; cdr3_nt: TGTGCCAGCAGTGAATCTCGGGGGCTCTACGAGCAGTACTTC; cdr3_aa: CASSESRGLYEQYF
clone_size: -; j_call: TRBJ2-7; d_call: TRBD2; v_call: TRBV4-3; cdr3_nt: TGCGCCAGCAGCCGATCACTAGCGGGGGGGGAATACGAGCAGTACTTC; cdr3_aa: CASSRSLAGGEYEQYF
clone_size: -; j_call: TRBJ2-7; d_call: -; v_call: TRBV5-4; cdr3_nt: TGTGCCAGCAGCAGCCAGGGAATCTACGAGCAGTACTTC; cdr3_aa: CASSSQGIYEQYF
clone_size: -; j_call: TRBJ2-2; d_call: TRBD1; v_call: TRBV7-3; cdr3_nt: TGTGCCAGCAGCCGGGACAGGGGATTCACCGGGGAGCTGTTTTTT; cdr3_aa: CASSRDRGFTGELFF
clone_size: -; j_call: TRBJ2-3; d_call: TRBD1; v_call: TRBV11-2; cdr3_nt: TGTGCCAGCAGCCCCCGGACAGGGGACACAGATACGCAGTATTTT; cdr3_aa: CASSPRTGDTDTQYF
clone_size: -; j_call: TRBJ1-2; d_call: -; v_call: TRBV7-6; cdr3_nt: TGTGCCAGCAGCCCTCGGACAGCCTATGGCTACACCTTC; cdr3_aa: CASSPRTAYGYTF
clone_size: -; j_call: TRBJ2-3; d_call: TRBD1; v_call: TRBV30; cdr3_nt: TGTGCCTGGGATACAGGGGCCCGCACAGATACGCAGTATTTT; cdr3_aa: CAWDTGARTDTQYF
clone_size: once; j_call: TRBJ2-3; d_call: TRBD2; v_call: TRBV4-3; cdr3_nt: TGCGCCAGCAGCCAAGAGGGACTAGCGGCAATCACAGATACGCAGTATTTT; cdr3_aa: CASSQEGLAAITDTQYF
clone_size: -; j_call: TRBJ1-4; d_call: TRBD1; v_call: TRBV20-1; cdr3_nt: TGCAGTGTCCAAGGGGGCGGGGATGAAAAACTGTTTTTT; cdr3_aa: CSVQGGGDEKLFF
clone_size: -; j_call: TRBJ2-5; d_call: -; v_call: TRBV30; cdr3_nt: TGTGCCTGGAGTGTACTCGGGGAGACCCAGTACTTC; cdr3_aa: CAWSVLGETQYF
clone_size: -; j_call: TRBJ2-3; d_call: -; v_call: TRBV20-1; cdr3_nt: TGCAGTGCTAACAGAGTTCTAGCCAGCACAGATACGCAGTATTTT; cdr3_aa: CSANRVLASTDTQYF
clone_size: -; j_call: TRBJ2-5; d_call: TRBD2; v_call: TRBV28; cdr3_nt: TGTGCCAGCTCCGGGGGGGGCCAAGAGACCCAGTACTTC; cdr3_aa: CASSGGGQETQYF
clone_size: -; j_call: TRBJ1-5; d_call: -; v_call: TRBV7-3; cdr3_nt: TGTGCCAGCCACGGGGAACAGCCCCAGCATTTT; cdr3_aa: CASHGEQPQHF
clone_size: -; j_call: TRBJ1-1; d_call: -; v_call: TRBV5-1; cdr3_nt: TGCGCCAGCAGCTTCAGGGATGCGAACACTGAAGCTTTCTTT; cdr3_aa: CASSFRDANTEAFF
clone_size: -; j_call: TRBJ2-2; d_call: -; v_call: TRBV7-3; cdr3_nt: TGTGCCAGCAGCTTAACGGGAGGGGGAACCGGGGAGCTGTTTTTT; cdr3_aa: CASSLTGGGTGELFF
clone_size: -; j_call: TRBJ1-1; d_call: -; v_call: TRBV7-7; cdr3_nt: TGTGCCAGCAGCTTAGGGCATGGCACTGAAGCTTTCTTT; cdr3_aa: CASSLGHGTEAFF
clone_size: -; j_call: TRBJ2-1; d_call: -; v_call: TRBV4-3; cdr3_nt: TGCGCCAGCAGCCAAGATACGGGTTACAATGAGCAGTTCTTC; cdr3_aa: CASSQDTGYNEQFF
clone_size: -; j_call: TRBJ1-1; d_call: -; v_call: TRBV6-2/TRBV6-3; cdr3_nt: TGTGCCAGCAGTTCCGAGACAGTGAACACTGAAGCTTTCTTT; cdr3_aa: CASSSETVNTEAFF
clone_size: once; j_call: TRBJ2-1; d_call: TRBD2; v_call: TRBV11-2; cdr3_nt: TGTGCCAGCAGCTTAGATCTCGGACTAGCGGGGGATGAGCAGTTCTTC; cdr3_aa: CASSLDLGLAGDEQFF
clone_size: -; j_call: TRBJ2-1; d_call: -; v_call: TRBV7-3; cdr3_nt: TGTGCCAGCAGCGTAAATACGGGGCCAAGCTCCTACAATGAGCAGTTCTTC; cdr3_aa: CASSVNTGPSSYNEQFF
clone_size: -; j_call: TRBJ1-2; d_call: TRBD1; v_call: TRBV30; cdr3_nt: TGTGCCTGGAGCCGACAGGGGACCAACTATGGCTACACCTTC; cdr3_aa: CAWSRQGTNYGYTF
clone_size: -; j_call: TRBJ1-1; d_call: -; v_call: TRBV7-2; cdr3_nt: TGTGCCAGCAGCCCTGGGCCGAACACTGAAGCTTTCTTT; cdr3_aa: CASSPGPNTEAFF
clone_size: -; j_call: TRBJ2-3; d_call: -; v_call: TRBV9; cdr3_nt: TGTGCCAGCAGCGTAGCTACGGCAGGGGTAGAGAATACGCAGTATTTT; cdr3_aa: CASSVATAGVENTQYF
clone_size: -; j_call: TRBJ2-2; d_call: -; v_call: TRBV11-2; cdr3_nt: TGTGCCAGCAGCTTGGTGGTACGCGGGGAGCTGTTTTTT; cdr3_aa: CASSLVVRGELFF
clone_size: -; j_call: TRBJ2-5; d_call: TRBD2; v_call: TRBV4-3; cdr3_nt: TGCGCCAGCAGCCATCGACTAGCGGGGGGGGTAGGCCAAGAGACCCAGTACTTC; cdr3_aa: CASSHRLAGGVGQETQYF
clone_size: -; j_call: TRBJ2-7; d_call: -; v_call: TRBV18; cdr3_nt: TGTGCCAGCTCAGACCCCACACTCGGCGACAACGAGCAGTACTTC; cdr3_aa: CASSDPTLGDNEQYF
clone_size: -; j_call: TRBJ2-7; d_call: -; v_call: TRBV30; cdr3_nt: TGTGCCTGGAGTGTACGGGGGCGCGAGCAGTACTTC; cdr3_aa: CAWSVRGREQYF
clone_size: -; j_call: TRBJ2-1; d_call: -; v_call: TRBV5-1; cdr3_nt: TGCGCCAGCGGCAGAATCCATTCCTCCTACAATGAGCAGTTCTTC; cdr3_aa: CASGRIHSSYNEQFF
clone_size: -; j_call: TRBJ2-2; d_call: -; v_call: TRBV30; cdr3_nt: TGTGCCTGGAGCAGGGGTTTGGGGAACACCGGGGAGCTGTTTTTT; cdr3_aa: CAWSRGLGNTGELFF
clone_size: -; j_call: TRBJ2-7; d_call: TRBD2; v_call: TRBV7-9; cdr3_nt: TGTGCCAGCAGCCAACTAGCGGCGACCTACGAGCAGTACTTC; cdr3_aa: CASSQLAATYEQYF
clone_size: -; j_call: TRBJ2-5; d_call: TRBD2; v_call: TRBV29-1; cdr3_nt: TGCAGCGTTGTGGCGGGGGGCGAGACCCAGTACTTC; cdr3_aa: CSVVAGGETQYF
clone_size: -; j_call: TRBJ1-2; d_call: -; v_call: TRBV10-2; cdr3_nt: TGCGCCAGCAGTCGAGAGTATCCGACCAGCAATGGCTACACCTTC; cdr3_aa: CASSREYPTSNGYTF